A single sample gave rise to the 24 T cell receptor beta chains below, sequenced in a study of T cells in localized non-small cell lung cancer. The protocol was immunoSEQ multiplex PCR, while the TCRdb copy is restricted to in-frame clones and leaves out a portion. The repertoire holds almost 20,000 clones, with 70% to 90% as singletons. Here the sequenced sample was peripheral blood, taken before any cancer treatment. Receptors originate from a man between 40 and 70 years old with stage I lung adenocarcinoma.

The V and J genes are TRBV11-2 and TRBJ1-2; no clear D. Trimming removed 5 bases at V and 1 base at J, with 8 bases between. This CDR3 region has 13 residues. CDR1 is SGHAT, CDR2 FQNNGV, per germline. The CDR3: CASSLSDNYGYTF. CDR3 coding DNA: TGTGCCAGCAGCCTCTCTGATAACTATGGCTACACCTTC.

About this clone itself: Different DNA sequences within this sample yield the same CDR3. V is TRBV19 and J is TRBJ1-4; TRBD1 matches at 7 bases. Per the germline V gene, CDR1 is LNHDA and CDR2 is SQIVND (reference sequence). The CDR3 spans 13 residues. Unmatched junction bases numbered 2, after V lost 3 bases and J lost 7 bases. CDR3 residues: CASSIRTGEKLFF. The DNA for the CDR3 is TGTGCCAGTAGTATCCGGACAGGTGAAAAACTGTTTTTT.

DNA for the CDR3: TGTGCCAGCTCACCATCGGAGGGAGCGGGGGGCCGGGAGCAGTACTTC. Encoded protein: CASSPSEGAGGREQYF. The chain links TRBV18 to TRBJ2-7; 9 nucleotides match TRBD2. The CDR3 sequence is 16 residues long. Per the germline V gene, CDR1 is KGHSH and CDR2 is LQKENI. With V trimmed by 2 bases and J by 7 bases, 12 bases remained unmatched.

The chain employs TRBV7-8 and TRBJ1-3, with D tentatively TRBD1 (6 bases). CDR1 is SGHVS and CDR2 is FQNEAQ in the germline V gene. The CDR3 length is 15 residues. Trimming left V 5 bases short and J 5 bases short, with 16 bases between. CDR3: CASSPGGSSRNTIYF. The CDR3 nucleotides are TGTGCCAGCAGCCCGGGGGGCAGTTCGAGAAACACCATATATTTT. The complete variable domain, with remaining parts taken from reference TRBV7-8 and TRBJ1-3, reads GAGVSQSPRYKVAKRGQDVALRCDPISGHVSLFWYQQALGQGPEFLTYFQNEAQLDKSGLPSDRFFAERPEGSVSTLKIQRTQQEDSAVYLCASSPGGSSRNTIYFGEGSWLTVV.

The V call is TRBV4-2, the J call TRBJ2-5, with D tentatively TRBD2 (6 bases). The length of the CDR3 is 14 residues. V dropped 7 bases and J dropped 2 bases, with 14 bases sitting between them. Germline CDR1 LGHNA, CDR2 YNFKEQ. CDR3 sequence (DNA): TGTGCCAGCATGGGGGGTAGGGTACAAGAGACCCAGTACTTC. It is translated as CASMGGRVQETQYF.

The rearrangement joins TRBV5-4 to TRBJ2-7; 7 bases fit TRBD2. The CDR3 has 16 amino acids. V lost 2 bases to trimming and J lost 5 bases; unmatched junction nucleotides: 13. Germline V gives CDR1 SGHNT, CDR2 YYREEE (reference sequence). The CDR3 loop reads CASSFGRIAGYHEQYF. The DNA of the CDR3 is TGTGCCAGCAGCTTCGGGAGGATAGCGGGTTACCACGAGCAGTACTTC.

This chain joins TRBV2 and TRBJ2-7; D is unclear. CDR1 and CDR2 (germline): SNHLY, FYNNEI. V was clipped by 3 bases and J by 7 bases, with 19 bases between them. This CDR3 has 15 amino acids. The CDR3 region has the DNA TGTGCCAGCAGTGAGAGAATAGGGTCTACGCGGGAGCAGTACTTC. Amino acids: CASSERIGSTREQYF.

The CDR3 reads CASSPGTTTRNTIYF. CDR3 DNA sequence: TGTGCCAGCTCACCGGGCACTACCACTCGAAACACCATATATTTT. The chain uses TRBV18 and TRBJ1-3; D unresolved. The CDR3 length is 15 residues. CDR1 is KGHSH, CDR2 LQKENI, per germline. V was pared by 3 bases and J by 5 bases, with 14 bases between.

V usage is TRBV5-1 and J usage is TRBJ2-1; the match to TRBD2 covers 10 bases. This CDR3 region has 15 residues. With 1 base clipped from V and 8 bases from J, the junction kept 6 bases outside the gene matches. Germline CDR1 SGHRS, CDR2 YFSETQ. The CDR3 DNA reads TGCGCCAGCAGCTTGAGTCTAGCGGGGGCATATGAGCAGTTCTTC. It codes for CASSLSLAGAYEQFF.

The CDR3 bases are TGTGCCATCAGTGACCGACAGGGGAGCACAGATACGCAGTATTTT. Translation gives CAISDRQGSTDTQYF. The chain is built from TRBV10-3 and TRBJ2-3; 8 bases align to TRBD1. This CDR3 spans 15 amino acids. V lost 3 bases, J lost 0 bases, and 2 bases stayed unmatched. Looked up from germline, CDR1 is ENHRY and CDR2 is SYGVKD.

J is TRBJ1-1 and V is TRBV11-2; tentative D call: TRBD1 (6 bases). V lost 5 bases and J 7 bases, leaving 17 bases between the germline ends. The CDR3 extends over 14 amino acids. Germline values: CDR1 SGHAT, CDR2 FQNNGV. The CDR3 DNA follows: TGTGCCAGCAGCCGAAATATTAAGACAGGTGAAGCTTTCTTT. Amino acid sequence: CASSRNIKTGEAFF.

The J gene is TRBJ2-2, the V gene TRBV18, with 8 positions matching TRBD1. Germline CDR1 KGHSH, CDR2 LQKENI. The V segment lost 6 bases and the J segment 1 base; nucleotides outside the gene matches: 4. The CDR3 contains 15 residues. The CDR3 DNA reads as TGTGCCAGCTCGGTCGGACAGGGGAACACCGGGGAGCTGTTTTTT. Translation gives CASSVGQGNTGELFF.

The chain combines TRBV11-2 with TRBJ2-7; a possible D gene is TRBD1 (6 bases). Germline values: CDR1 SGHAT, CDR2 FQNNGV. The V end was cut by 1 base, the J end by 1 base, with 8 bases between. The CDR3 loop spans 14 amino acids. The CDR3 nucleotides read TGTGCCAGCAGCTTAGGCAGGGGTTCCTACGAGCAGTACTTC. It codes for CASSLGRGSYEQYF.

This rearrangement joins TRBV5-1 to TRBJ2-7, with D tentatively TRBD2 (5 bases). CDR1 SGHRS and CDR2 YFSETQ come from the germline V gene. Trimming took off 4 bases at V and 5 bases at J, with 16 bases between the two ends. The CDR3 runs to 14 residues. The CDR3 DNA is TGCGCCAGCAGCCTGTCGGGAACGAACCACGAGCAGTACTTC. This gives the protein CASSLSGTNHEQYF.

This chain connects TRBV2 to TRBJ2-7; tentative D call: TRBD2 (6 bases). The V end was cut by 4 bases, the J end by 4 bases, with 17 bases between. The length of the CDR3 is 15 residues. Per the germline V gene, CDR1 is SNHLY and CDR2 is FYNNEI. The CDR3 loop reads CASSGGEPLFYEQYF. The CDR3 DNA sequence: TGTGCCAGCAGTGGGGGGGAACCTTTATTTTACGAGCAGTACTTC.

The chain employs TRBV5-5 and TRBJ2-7; TRBD1 aligns across 9 bases. From germline, CDR1 is SGHKS and CDR2 YYEKEE (reference sequence). The CDR3 loop spans 15 amino acids. The V gene end was trimmed by 1 base and the J gene end by 3 bases; junction bases not matched to a gene: 5. Here the CDR3 reads CASSLTGTGYYEQYF. The CDR3 DNA is TGTGCCAGCAGCTTGACCGGGACAGGGTACTACGAGCAGTACTTC.

J is TRBJ2-3 and V is TRBV2; weak D call: TRBD2 (6 bases). Germline values: CDR1 SNHLY, CDR2 FYNNEI. CDR3 size: 12 residues. V lost 7 bases and J 4 bases, leaving 9 bases between the germline ends. The CDR3 DNA reads as TGTGCCAGCACCCCTAGCGCAGATACGCAGTATTTT. Translated: CASTPSADTQYF.

V usage is TRBV7-2 and J usage is TRBJ2-2; TRBD2 might be the D (6 bases). The V and J ends lost 4 bases and 6 bases respectively, with 21 bases between them. This CDR3 region has 17 residues. CDR1 and CDR2 from the germline V gene are SGHTA and FQGNSA. CDR3 coding DNA: TGTGCCAGCAGCTATAGGCGGCAGGGACTGGGGTCCGGGGAGCTGTTTTTT. Amino acid sequence: CASSYRRQGLGSGELFF.

This clone was detected a few times. The chain combines TRBV6-1 with TRBJ2-7; D is possibly TRBD2 (6 bases). The length of the CDR3 is 13 residues. Germline V gene lookup returns CDR1 MNHNS and CDR2 SASEGT. Trimming removed 5 bases from V and 4 bases from J, with 12 bases in between. The CDR3 spells CASSKERAYEQYF. The CDR3 bases are TGTGCCAGCAGTAAGGAGCGGGCGTACGAGCAGTACTTC.

The V and J genes are TRBV18 and TRBJ2-3; 8 nucleotides agree with TRBD1. CDR1 and CDR2 (germline): KGHSH, LQKENI. J lost 4 bases, V lost 1 base, and 7 bases had no gene match. CDR3 length: 16 residues. The DNA for the CDR3 is TGTGCCAGCTCACCACAAGGACAGGGTTCCGCAGATACGCAGTATTTT. Its protein is CASSPQGQGSADTQYF.

CDR3 residues: CAIGLSGLANTGELFF. CDR3 bases: TGTGCCATCGGTTTGAGCGGACTAGCGAACACCGGGGAGCTGTTTTTT. The chain links TRBV10-3 to TRBJ2-2; 7 nucleotides align to TRBD2. The J segment lost 0 bases and the V segment lost 8 bases, leaving 9 bases of the junction unmatched. Germline V lookup: CDR1 ENHRY, CDR2 SYGVKD. The CDR3 runs to 16 residues.

The J gene is TRBJ2-3, the V gene TRBV7-8; D assignment may be TRBD1 or TRBD2 (5 bases each). V lost 7 bases and J 0 bases, leaving 11 bases between the germline ends. Looked up from germline, CDR1 is SGHVS and CDR2 is FQNEAQ. This CDR3 has 14 residues. CDR3 sequence: CASTVGTSTDTQYF. CDR3 coding DNA: TGTGCCAGCACCGTAGGGACCAGCACAGATACGCAGTATTTT.

The V and J genes are TRBV28 and TRBJ2-1; no firm D call. Trimming removed 6 bases at V and 7 bases at J, with 10 bases between. CDR1 is MDHEN and CDR2 is SYDVKM in the germline V gene. The CDR3 extends over 12 amino acids. In DNA, the CDR3 is TGTGCCAGCAGCCTAAGGGTAAATGAGCAGTTCTTC. Residues: CASSLRVNEQFF.

The chain is built from TRBV4-1 and TRBJ2-7, with D possibly being TRBD2 (6 bases). This CDR3 contains 16 residues. The V gene's germline CDR1 is MGHRA and CDR2 YSYEKL. V lost 4 bases and J lost 3, with 19 bases in between. The CDR3 sequence is CASSLSFQGAGYEQYF. The CDR3 region has the DNA TGCGCCAGCAGCCTATCTTTTCAGGGAGCGGGCTACGAGCAGTACTTC.